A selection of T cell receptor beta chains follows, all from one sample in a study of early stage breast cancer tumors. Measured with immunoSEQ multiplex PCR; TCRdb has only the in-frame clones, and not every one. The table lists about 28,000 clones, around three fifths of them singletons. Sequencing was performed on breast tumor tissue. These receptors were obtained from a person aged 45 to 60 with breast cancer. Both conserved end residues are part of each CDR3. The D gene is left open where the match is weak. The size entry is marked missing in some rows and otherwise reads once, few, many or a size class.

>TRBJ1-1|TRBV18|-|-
TGTGCCAGCTCACCGGTCTCTCGGGACACTGAAGCTTTCTTT
CASSPVSRDTEAFF
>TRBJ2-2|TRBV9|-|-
TGTGCCAGCAGCGCGCCGAGGGCTAGCGCGAACACCGGGGAGCTGTTTTTT
CASSAPRASANTGELFF
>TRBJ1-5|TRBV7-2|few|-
TGTGCCAGCAGCTTCCGAGATCGTCGTCAGCCCCAGCATTTT
CASSFRDRRQPQHF
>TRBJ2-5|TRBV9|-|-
TGTGCCAGCAGCGTAGTCGGGGCGTGGGGCCAAGAGACCCAGTACTTC
CASSVVGAWGQETQYF
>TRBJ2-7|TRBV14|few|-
TGTGCCAGCAGCCAAGTCTCCTCCTACGAGCAGTACTTC
CASSQVSSYEQYF
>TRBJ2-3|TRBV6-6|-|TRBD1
TGTGCCAGCAGCTCACAGGGGGGAGGCACAGATACGCAGTATTTT
CASSSQGGGTDTQYF
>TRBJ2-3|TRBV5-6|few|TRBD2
TGTGCCAGCAGCTTGAGATTAGCGGGAGTATTTTCAGATACGCAGTATTTT
CASSLRLAGVFSDTQYF
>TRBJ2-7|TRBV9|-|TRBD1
TGTGCCAGCAGCCCGTGGACAGGGGACTACGAGCAGTACTTC
CASSPWTGDYEQYF
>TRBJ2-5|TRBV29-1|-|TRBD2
TGCAGCGTTGAGGGACTAGATCAAGAGACCCAGTACTTC
CSVEGLDQETQYF
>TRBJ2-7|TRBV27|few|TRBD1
TGTGCCAGCAGCCGAGGACAGGGGAGTCCCTACGAGCAGTACTTC
CASSRGQGSPYEQYF
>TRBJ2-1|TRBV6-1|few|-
TGTGCCAGCAGTGAAGCGGCGCAGTTCTTC
CASSEAAQFF
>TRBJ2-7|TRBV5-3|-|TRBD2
TGTGCCAGAAGCTTAACAAAATTTACCGGGACTAGCGGGAGAAGCTACGAGCAGTACTTC
CARSLTKFTGTSGRSYEQYF
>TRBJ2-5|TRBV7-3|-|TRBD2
TGTGCCAGCAGCCGTGGGGGGGGCCAAGAGACCCAGTACTTC
CASSRGGGQETQYF
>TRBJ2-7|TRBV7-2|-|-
TGTGCCAGCAGCTTAGAGCCGGGGTCGGACGAGCAGTACTTC
CASSLEPGSDEQYF
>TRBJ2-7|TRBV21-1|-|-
TGTGCCAGCAGCAACGACAGGGGTTTGACCTACGAGCAGTACTTC
CASSNDRGLTYEQYF
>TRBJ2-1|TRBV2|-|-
TGTGCCAGCAGCCCGGAATCCTACAATGAGCAGTTCTTC
CASSPESYNEQFF
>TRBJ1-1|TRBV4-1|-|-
TGCGCCAGCAGCCGCATGAGGGTTTGGCCTGAAGCTTTCTTT
CASSRMRVWPEAFF
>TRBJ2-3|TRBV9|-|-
TGTGCCAGCAGCTGGGAGGCCGCCGCAGATACGCAGTATTTT
CASSWEAAADTQYF
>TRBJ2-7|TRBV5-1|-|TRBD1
TGCGCCAGCAGCTTGTATTTCGGACAGGATTACGAGCAGTACTTC
CASSLYFGQDYEQYF
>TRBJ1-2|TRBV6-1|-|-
TGTGCCAGCAGTGATTGGGGACGCGGTAGCGGCTACACCTTC
CASSDWGRGSGYTF
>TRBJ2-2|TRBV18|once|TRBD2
TGTGCCAGCTCACCACGACTAGCGGGAGAGGCCGGGGAGCTGTTTTTT
CASSPRLAGEAGELFF
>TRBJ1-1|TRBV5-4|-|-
TGTGCCAGCAGCTTGGGGGTTCCGAACACTGAAGCTTTCTTT
CASSLGVPNTEAFF
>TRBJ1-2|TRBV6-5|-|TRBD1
TGTGCCAGCAGCAAGACAGGGGGCGGTGGCTACACCTTC
CASSKTGGGGYTF
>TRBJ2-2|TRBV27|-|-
TGTGCCAGCAGTGGGTTTACCGGGGAGCTGTTTTTT
CASSGFTGELFF
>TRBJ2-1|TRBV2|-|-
TGTGCCAGCAGTGGCGGCGGGATACTGGATGAGCAGTTCTTC
CASSGGGILDEQFF
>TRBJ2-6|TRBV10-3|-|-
TGTGCCATCAGTGAACCCGAGGGGGCCAACGTCCTGACTTTC
CAISEPEGANVLTF
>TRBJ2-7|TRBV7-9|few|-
TGTGCCAGCCAAGGCCAAGGGGTATACGAGCAGTACTTC
CASQGQGVYEQYF
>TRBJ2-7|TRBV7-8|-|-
TGTGCCAGCAGCGACAACGGGGTCCGGGACAACTCCTACGAGCAGTACTTC
CASSDNGVRDNSYEQYF
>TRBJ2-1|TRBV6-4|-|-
TGTGCCAGCAGTGTGTCAGGGAACAATGAGCAGTTCTTC
CASSVSGNNEQFF
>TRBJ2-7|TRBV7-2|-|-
TGTGCCAGCAGCTTAGGGGGTTCAACGTCCTACGAGCAGTACTTC
CASSLGGSTSYEQYF
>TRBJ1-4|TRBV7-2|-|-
TGTGCCAGCAGACCCTCCGGGACAAGGAATGAAAAACTGTTTTTT
CASRPSGTRNEKLFF
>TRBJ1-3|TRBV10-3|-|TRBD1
TGTGCCATCAGGGACACAGGGGTTGGAAACACCATATATTTT
CAIRDTGVGNTIYF
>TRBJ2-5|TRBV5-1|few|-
TGCGCCAGCAGCTTGGTCCAAGAGACCCAGTACTTC
CASSLVQETQYF
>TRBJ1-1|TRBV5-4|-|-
TGTGCCAGCAGCGCGAGGGGCCACACTGAAGCTTTCTTT
CASSARGHTEAFF
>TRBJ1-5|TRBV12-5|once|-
TGTGCTAGTGGTATGGACAGAAATCAGCCCCAGCATTTT
CASGMDRNQPQHF
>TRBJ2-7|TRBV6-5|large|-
TGTGCCAGCAGTTACTTACCGTCCTACGAGCAGTACTTC
CASSYLPSYEQYF
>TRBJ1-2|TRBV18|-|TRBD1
TGTGCCAGCTCACCCCGACCGGGACAGGGCAAGAAAGGCTACACCTTC
CASSPRPGQGKKGYTF
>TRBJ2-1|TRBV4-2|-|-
TGTGCCAGCAGCCAATCGACGTACTCACAGTTCTTC
CASSQSTYSQFF
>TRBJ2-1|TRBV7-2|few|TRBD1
TGTGCCAGCAGCCCATCAGGGGGCGATGAGCAGTTCTTC
CASSPSGGDEQFF
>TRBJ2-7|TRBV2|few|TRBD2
TGTGCCAGCAGGAGGACTAGCGGGAGCAACAACGAGCAGTACTTC
CASRRTSGSNNEQYF
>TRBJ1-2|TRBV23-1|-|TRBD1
TGCGCCAGCAGCCTTACGGACAGGGCACCCTTTAACTATGGCTACACCTTC
CASSLTDRAPFNYGYTF
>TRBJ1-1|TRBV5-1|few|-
TGCGCCAGCAGGACGGAGGGGATGAACACTGAAGCTTTCTTT
CASRTEGMNTEAFF
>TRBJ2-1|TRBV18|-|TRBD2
TGTGCCAGCTCAACCGGGACTAGCGGGCGGGATGAGCAGTTCTTC
CASSTGTSGRDEQFF
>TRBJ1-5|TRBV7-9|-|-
TGTGCCAGCAGCCAGTCGGCGAATCAGCCCCAGCATTTT
CASSQSANQPQHF
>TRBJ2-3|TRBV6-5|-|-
TGTGCCAGCAGGAGGGATGTGTATGTCACAGATACGCAGTATTTT
CASRRDVYVTDTQYF
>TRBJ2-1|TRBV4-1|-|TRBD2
TGCGCCAGCAGCCCGCAAGGGACTAGCCCATACAATGAGCAGTTCTTC
CASSPQGTSPYNEQFF
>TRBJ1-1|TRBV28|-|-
TGTGCCAGCAGGGGACCATTTGGCACTGAAGCTTTCTTT
CASRGPFGTEAFF
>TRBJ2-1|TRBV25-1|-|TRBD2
TGTGCCAGCAGTGAATACCTAGCGGGAGGGACCAATGAGCAGTTCTTC
CASSEYLAGGTNEQFF
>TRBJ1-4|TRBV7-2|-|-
TGTGCCAGCAGCCCCCTGGGCACAAATGAAAAACTGTTTTTT
CASSPLGTNEKLFF